The entry below describes one T cell receptor beta chain. The data originate from a study of shared clonotypes between healthy human individuals. The V gene's germline CDR1 is DFQATT and CDR2 SNEGSKA (reference sequence). Trimming stripped 4 bases from V and 6 bases from J, with 6 bases between. CDR3 length equals 11 residues. Per the original methods: ImmunoSEQ only sent back junction sequences with no quality scores, so filtering was done differently. Repertoires were generated with immunoSEQ multiplex PCR, while TCRdb's copy carries only in-frame clones and drops some. Clone size and the V and J calls come from that table; the DNA yielded D and trimming. This repertoire shows about 2.3 million clones, over 85% found once; its top ten account for 0.35% to 0.5%.

The receptor was derived from a man younger than 35 in good health. Some clones in this sample may be carry-over from other donors' samples. The chain joins TRBV20-1 to TRBJ2-2; unclear D gene. Material: naive CD4+ T cells from PBMCs. Subset here: CD45RA+ positively selected. The CDR3 DNA is TGCAGTGCTATGGTCGCCGGGGAGCTGTTTTTT. This encodes CSAMVAGELFF.